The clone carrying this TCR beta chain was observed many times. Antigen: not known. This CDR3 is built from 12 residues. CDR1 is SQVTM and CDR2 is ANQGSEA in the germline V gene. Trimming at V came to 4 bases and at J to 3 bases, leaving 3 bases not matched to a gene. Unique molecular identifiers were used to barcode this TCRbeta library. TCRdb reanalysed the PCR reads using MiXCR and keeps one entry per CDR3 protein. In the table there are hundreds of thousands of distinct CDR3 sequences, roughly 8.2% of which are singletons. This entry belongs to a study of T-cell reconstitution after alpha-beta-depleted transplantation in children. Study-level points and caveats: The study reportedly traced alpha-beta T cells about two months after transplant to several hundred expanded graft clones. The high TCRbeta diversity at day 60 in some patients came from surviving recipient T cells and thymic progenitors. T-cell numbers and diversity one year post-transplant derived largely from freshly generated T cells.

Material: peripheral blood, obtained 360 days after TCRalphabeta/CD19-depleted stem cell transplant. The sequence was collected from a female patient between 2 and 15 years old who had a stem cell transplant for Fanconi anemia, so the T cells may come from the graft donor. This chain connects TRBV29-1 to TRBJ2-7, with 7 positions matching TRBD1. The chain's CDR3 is CSVAGTDYEQYF. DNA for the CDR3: TGCAGCGTTGCCGGGACAGACTACGAGCAGTACTTC.